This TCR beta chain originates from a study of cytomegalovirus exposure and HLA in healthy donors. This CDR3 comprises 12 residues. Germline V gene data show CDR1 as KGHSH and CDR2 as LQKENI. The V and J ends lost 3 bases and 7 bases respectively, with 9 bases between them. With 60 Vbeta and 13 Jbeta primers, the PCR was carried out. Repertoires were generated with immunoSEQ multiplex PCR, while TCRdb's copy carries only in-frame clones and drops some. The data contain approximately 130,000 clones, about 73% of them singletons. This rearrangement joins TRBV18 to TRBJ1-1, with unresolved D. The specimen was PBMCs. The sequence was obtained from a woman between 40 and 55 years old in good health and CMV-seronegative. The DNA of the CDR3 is TGTGCCAGCTCACCCAACCGGGGTGAAGCTTTCTTT. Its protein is CASSPNRGEAFF.